The 28 T cell receptor beta chains given below trace back to one sample, sequenced in a study of molecular identifiers for immune sequencing clone quantification. Via MiXCR, TCRdb re-called the PCR reads, giving one row per CDR3 protein. Among around 460,000 distinct CDR3 sequences listed, around 21% were seen once. What was sequenced was naive CD8+ T cells from blood, with Jurkat cell RNA spiked in. Subset described: FACS-sorted CD8+CD4-CCR7+CD45RA+ naive T cells. Receptors originate from a human donor in good health. Some libraries in this study had Jurkat cell RNA spiked in.

This clonotype came up many times. This chain joins TRBV2 and TRBJ2-7; a possible D gene is TRBD1 (5 bases). Germline CDR1 reads SNHLY; CDR2 reads FYNNEI. Trimming removed 6 bases from V and 3 bases from J, with 15 bases in between. The CDR3 runs 14 residues. The CDR3 reads CASRKHPDSYEQYF. In nucleotides, the CDR3 is TGTGCCAGCAGGAAGCACCCCGACAGCTACGAGCAGTACTTC.

This clonotype showed up many times. The genes are TRBV12-3 or TRBV12-4 and TRBJ2-7; D is possibly TRBD1 (6 bases). This CDR3 has 13 amino acids. V lost 10 bases, J lost 0 bases, and 13 bases lay in between. CDR3 nucleotides: TGTGCCATCCCGGCAGGGGTCTCCTACGAGCAGTACTTC. As protein: CAIPAGVSYEQYF.

The rearrangement links TRBV20-1 to TRBJ1-5, with a weak D call TRBD1 (5 bases). CDR1 DFQATT and CDR2 SNEGSKA come from the germline V gene (reference sequence). CDR3 size: 11 residues. The V and J ends lost 6 bases and 5 bases respectively, with 8 bases between them. The CDR3 sequence: CSAGVDQPQHF. The CDR3 nucleotides are TGCAGTGCGGGGGTGGATCAGCCCCAGCATTTT.

This clonotype was seen repeatedly, ten times or more. The chain is built from TRBV7-2 and TRBJ2-7; D not resolved. The length of the CDR3 is 15 residues. Germline V CDR1 and CDR2: SGHTA, FQGNSA. V dropped 5 bases and J dropped 6 bases, with 20 bases sitting between them. The CDR3 DNA reads as TGTGCCAGCAGCCAGGTCCGACCTATGTATTCCGAGCAGTACTTC. This codes for CASSQVRPMYSEQYF.

Points on this clonotype: Given a far larger clone just one base away, this is likely a sequencing read error. CDR3 DNA sequence: TGTGCCAGCAGCCCGGCGGGCACTGGAGCTTTCTTT. Protein: CASSPAGTGAFF. This chain uses TRBV7-9 with TRBJ1-1; the D is unclear. The CDR3 is 12 amino acids. CDR1 SEHNR and CDR2 FQNEAQ come from the germline V gene (reference sequence). Filled out from reference TRBV7-9 and TRBJ1-1, the complete variable domain reads DTGVSQNPRHKITKRGQNVTFRCDPISEHNRLYWYRQTLGQGPEFLTYFQNEAQLEKSRLLSDRFSAERPKGSFSTLEIQRTEQGDSAMYLCASSPAGTGAFFGQGTRLTVV.

There are many counts of this clonotype. One junction end disagrees with the germline gene, perhaps due to a read error. The V gene is TRBV12-3 or TRBV12-4, the J gene TRBJ1-1, with no clear D. The CDR3 has 13 amino acids. The CDR3 loop is CASSLAKNTEAFF. CDR3 in DNA: TGTGCCAGCAGCTTAGCCAAGAACACTGAAGCTTTCTTT.

This clonotype was detected a few times. A much larger clone sits a single nucleotide away, making a read error possible. The chain carries TRBV4-2 and TRBJ1-1, with unresolved D. Trimming left V 0 bases short and J 4 bases short, with 12 bases between. CDR1 is LGHNA, CDR2 YNFKEQ, per germline. This CDR3 comprises 15 residues. CDR3 DNA sequence: TGTGCCAGCAGCCAAGATTTAGGTTTGGGCACTGAAGCTTTCTTT. Translation gives CASSQDLGLGTEAFF.

This clonotype came up a few times. The V call is TRBV9, the J call TRBJ2-1; D gene uncertain. CDR1 and CDR2 from the germline V gene are SGDLS and YYNGEE. The V end was cut by 0 bases, the J end by 10 bases, with 8 bases between. The CDR3 length is 12 residues. CDR3 sequence: CASSVESQEQFF. The CDR3 region has the DNA TGTGCCAGCAGCGTAGAGTCCCAGGAGCAGTTCTTC.

In this sample, this clonotype turned up a few times. No conserved phenylalanine or tryptophan ends this CDR3, so it is likely a read error. Because the CDR3's place on the DNA is in doubt, the DNA is left out and the CDR3 is given as listed by TCRdb. The rearrangement uses TRBV30 and TRBJ2-3; the table's D gene call, TRBD1, was not cross checked with the DNA. The CDR3 is 13 amino acids in total, end residues counted. Germline V lookup: CDR1 GTSNPN, CDR2 SVGIG (reference sequence). CDR3 region: CAWSLGGGGLWFH.

The CDR3 sequence: CSAWGLAGRTTDTQYF. The CDR3 DNA is TGCAGTGCTTGGGGACTAGCGGGTAGAACCACAGATACGCAGTATTTT. The chain is built from TRBV20-1 and TRBJ2-3, with 12 bases fitting TRBD2. This CDR3 region has 16 residues. Trimming at V came to 5 bases and at J to 2 bases, leaving 8 bases not matched to a gene. Germline assignment: CDR1 DFQATT and CDR2 SNEGSKA (reference sequence).

This rearrangement joins TRBV5-8 to TRBJ2-1, with TRBD2 identical over 9 bases. Germline V gives CDR1 SGHTS, CDR2 YDEGEE. The junction had 6 bases not matched to a gene; V was cut back by 3 bases and J by 2 bases. The CDR3 has 16 amino acids. CDR3 coding DNA: TGTGCCAGCAGCTCCTCGACTAGCGGACCCTACAATGAGCAGTTCTTC. This gives the protein CASSSSTSGPYNEQFF. The full variable domain, completed using reference TRBV5-8 and TRBJ2-1, is EAGVTQSPTHLIKTRGQQATLRCSPISGHTSVYWYQQALGLGLQFLLWYDEGEERNRGNFPPRFSGRQFPNYSSELNVNALELEDSALYLCASSSSTSGPYNEQFFGPGTRLTVL.

Concerning this clonotype itself: Given a much more abundant clone one base away, this may be a read error. The genes are TRBV13 and TRBJ2-7, with D uncertain. The V end lost 1 base, the J end lost 3 bases, and 10 bases lay between the germline ends. The CDR3 totals 14 residues. Germline V gene lookup returns CDR1 PRHDT and CDR2 FYEKMQ (reference sequence). In nucleotides, the CDR3 is TGTGCCAGCAGCTTAGTTGGCCGGTTCTACGAGCAGTACTTC. The encoded protein is CASSLVGRFYEQYF.

This chain connects TRBV11-2 to TRBJ2-2, with 8 bases identical to TRBD2. The CDR3 covers 18 residues. CDR1 is SGHAT, CDR2 FQNNGV, per germline. Trimming took 5 bases from V and 4 from J; bases not matched to a gene: 15. The CDR3 DNA reads TGTGCCAGCAGCCAACCCCAACCCGGGGGGGGGGGCACCGGGGAGCTGTTTTTT. It codes for CASSQPQPGGGGTGELFF.

V and J are TRBV18 and TRBJ2-3, with TRBD1 matching 7 bases. The CDR3 has 15 amino acids. Germline-derived CDR1 and CDR2 are KGHSH and LQKENI. V shed 1 base and J 4 bases; nucleotides not matched to a gene: 5. CDR3 amino acids: CASSPLGQVADTQYF. Here the CDR3 DNA reads TGTGCCAGCTCACCACTTGGACAGGTGGCAGATACGCAGTATTTT. The whole variable domain, filled in from reference TRBV18 and TRBJ2-3, reads NAGVMQNPRHLVRRRGQEARLRCSPMKGHSHVYWYRQLPEEGLKFMVYLQKENIIDESGMPKERFSAEFPKEGPSILRIQQVVRGDSAAYFCASSPLGQVADTQYFGPGTRLTVL.

The sample holds a few counts of this clonotype. The chain is built from TRBV27 and TRBJ2-2; TRBD1 might be the D (6 bases). The CDR3 covers 14 residues. V was clipped by 3 bases and J by 5 bases, with 10 bases between them. Looked up from germline, CDR1 is MNHEY and CDR2 is SMNVEV (reference sequence). The CDR3 loop is CASSLGDTTGELFF. The CDR3 DNA sequence: TGTGCCAGCAGTTTGGGGGACACGACCGGGGAGCTGTTTTTT.

This clonotype was counted ten times or more. This sequence joins TRBV7-9 and TRBJ1-1, with 8 nucleotides matching TRBD1. Germline loops: CDR1 SEHNR, CDR2 FQNEAQ (reference sequence). Trimming at V came to 3 bases and at J to 0 bases, leaving 0 bases not matched to a gene. The CDR3 is 14 amino acids. The CDR3 region has the DNA TGTGCCAGCAGCTTGACAGGGGTGAACACTGAAGCTTTCTTT. It codes for CASSLTGVNTEAFF. Drawing the rest from reference TRBV7-9 and TRBJ1-1, the complete variable domain is DTGVSQNPRHKITKRGQNVTFRCDPISEHNRLYWYRQTLGQGPEFLTYFQNEAQLEKSRLLSDRFSAERPKGSFSTLEIQRTEQGDSAMYLCASSLTGVNTEAFFGQGTRLTVV.

The gene calls are TRBV20-1 and TRBJ2-7; 9 bases map to TRBD2. Losses at the gene ends were 3 bases for V and 1 base for J; bases not matched to a gene: 4. CDR3 length: 14 amino acids. From germline, CDR1 is DFQATT and CDR2 SNEGSKA (reference sequence). CDR3 in DNA: TGCAGTGCTAGGGAAGCGGGGGGTTCCTACGAGCAGTACTTC. Encoded protein: CSAREAGGSYEQYF.

This clonotype showed up just a few times. CDR3 sequence: CASSPGTLGANEQFF. The DNA for the CDR3 is TGTGCCAGCAGTCCTGGGACCTTGGGGGCCAATGAGCAGTTCTTC. The J gene is TRBJ2-1, the V gene TRBV27, with a weak D call TRBD1 (6 bases). The ends were cut back, 5 bases at V and 6 bases at J, with 17 bases in the middle. The CDR3 has 15 residues. Per germline, CDR1 MNHEY and CDR2 SMNVEV (reference sequence).

About this clonotype itself: A clone one base away is much larger, so this may be a read error. The chain employs TRBV19 and TRBJ2-6; 8 nucleotides agree with TRBD1. V lost 7 bases, J lost 5 bases, and 13 bases stayed unmatched. CDR3 size: 17 residues. The germline CDR1 and CDR2 sequences are LNHDA and SQIVND (reference sequence). The CDR3 is CASIRRPGQGWANVLTF. Here the CDR3 DNA reads TGTGCCAGTATCCGAAGACCCGGACAGGGCTGGGCCAACGTCCTGACTTTC.

There are many counts of this clonotype. V and J are TRBV28 and TRBJ2-7, with D possibly called TRBD1 or TRBD2 (5 bases each). The CDR3 covers 13 residues. Germline V gives CDR1 MDHEN, CDR2 SYDVKM. Between the trimmed V and J ends, which lost 11 bases and 2 bases, there was a span of 16 bases. The CDR3 DNA reads TGTGCCGTCTCCGAGGGGCAGACCTACGAGCAGTACTTC. The encoded protein is CAVSEGQTYEQYF.

In its sample, this clonotype was seen a few times. The chain is built from TRBV20-1 and TRBJ2-3, with 11 positions matching TRBD2. The length of the CDR3 is 19 residues. Germline V gene data show CDR1 as DFQATT and CDR2 as SNEGSKA (reference sequence). Trimming at V came to 0 bases and at J to 0 bases, leaving 11 bases not matched to a gene. CDR3 sequence (DNA): TGCAGTGCTAGAGATGAGTATACTAGCGGGGGCTCTAGCACAGATACGCAGTATTTT. This sequence encodes CSARDEYTSGGSSTDTQYF.

On this clonotype: Given a much more abundant clone one base away, this may be a read error. V usage is TRBV7-9 and J usage is TRBJ2-3, with TRBD2 matching 8 bases. J was trimmed by 2 bases and V by 5 bases; bases with no gene match: 15. CDR3 length: 18 amino acids. CDR1 and CDR2 (germline): SEHNR, FQNEAQ (reference sequence). The CDR3 nucleotides are TGTGCCAGCAGCCGCCCACCCAGCGGGAGCTTTTACACAGATACGCAGTATTTT. It codes for CASSRPPSGSFYTDTQYF. The full variable domain, rest sourced from reference TRBV7-9 and TRBJ2-3, is DTGVSQNPRHKITKRGQNVTFRCDPISEHNRLYWYRQTLGQGPEFLTYFQNEAQLEKSRLLSDRFSAERPKGSFSTLEIQRTEQGDSAMYLCASSRPPSGSFYTDTQYFGPGTRLTVL.

Of note for this clonotype: Given a much more abundant clone one base away, this may be a read error. V and J are TRBV14 and TRBJ1-4; no clear D. This CDR3 comprises 10 residues. The germline V gene encodes CDR1 SGHDN and CDR2 FVKESK. CDR3 region: CASKREKLCF. CDR3 coding DNA: TGTGCCAGCAAGCGCGAAAAACTGTGTTTT.

CDR3 nucleotides: TGCAGTGCTAGTCAGAACTATGGCTACACCTTC. This translates into CSASQNYGYTF. This chain joins TRBV20-1 and TRBJ1-2; D unresolved. The V end was cut by 3 bases, the J end by 2 bases, with 4 bases between. The CDR3 extends over 11 amino acids. The germline V gene has CDR1 DFQATT and CDR2 SNEGSKA (reference sequence).

A word on this clonotype: At one end, the junction sequence differs from germline, possibly due to a read error. The CDR3: CATSPQPPAYGQYF. The CDR3 DNA reads as TGTGCCACCTCACCACAGCCTCCCGCCTACGGGCAGTACTTC. The chain uses TRBV28 and TRBJ2-7; D unresolved. Germline CDR1 MDHEN, CDR2 SYDVKM. This CDR3 region has 14 residues.

The chain is built from TRBV5-1 and TRBJ2-7, with a possible D match to TRBD2 (7 bases). Germline lookup yields CDR1 SGHRS and CDR2 YFSETQ. V was shortened by 0 bases and J by 2 bases, with 12 bases between the two germline ends. The CDR3 is made up of 15 amino acids. The CDR3 here is CASSLAGGLPYEQYF. In DNA, the CDR3 is TGCGCCAGCAGCTTGGCCGGGGGGCTCCCCTACGAGCAGTACTTC.

This clonotype was counted a few times. The chain carries TRBV19 and TRBJ2-5, with 10 positions matching TRBD2. The CDR3 sequence is 14 residues long. From germline, CDR1 is LNHDA and CDR2 SQIVND (reference sequence). The J segment lost 1 base and the V segment lost 8 bases, leaving 4 bases of the junction unmatched. CDR3: CASGSGRSQETQYF. DNA of the CDR3: TGTGCCAGTGGTAGCGGGAGGAGCCAAGAGACCCAGTACTTC.

Only a few counts were recorded for this clonotype. The chain's CDR3 is CSVRGYYGYTF. DNA of the CDR3: TGCAGCGTTAGGGGCTACTATGGCTACACCTTC. The chain recombines TRBV29-1 with TRBJ1-2; possibly TRBD1 for D (5 bases). CDR1 and CDR2 (germline): SQVTM, ANQGSEA. This CDR3 comprises 11 residues. With 5 bases removed from V and 3 bases from J, the gap between germline ends came to 7 bases. Full variable domain (missing parts from reference TRBV29-1 and TRBJ1-2): SAVISQKPSRDICQRGTSLTIQCQVDSQVTMMFWYRQQPGQSLTLIATANQGSEATYESGFVIDKFPISRPNLTFSTLTVSNMSPEDSSIYLCSVRGYYGYTFGSGTRLTVV.